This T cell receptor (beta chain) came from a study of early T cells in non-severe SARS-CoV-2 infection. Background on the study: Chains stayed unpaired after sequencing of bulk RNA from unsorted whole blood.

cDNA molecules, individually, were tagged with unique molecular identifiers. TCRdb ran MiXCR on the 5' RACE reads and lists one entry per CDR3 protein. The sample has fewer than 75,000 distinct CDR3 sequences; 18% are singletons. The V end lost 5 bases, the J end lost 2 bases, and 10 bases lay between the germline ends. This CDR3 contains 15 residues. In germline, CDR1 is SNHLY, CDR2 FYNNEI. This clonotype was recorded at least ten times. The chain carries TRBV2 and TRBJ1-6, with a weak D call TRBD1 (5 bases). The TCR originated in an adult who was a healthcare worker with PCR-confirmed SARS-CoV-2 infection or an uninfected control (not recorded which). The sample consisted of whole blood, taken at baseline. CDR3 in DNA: TGTGCCAGCAGTTCTGTGACAGCCTATAATTCACCCCTCCACTTT. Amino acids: CASSSVTAYNSPLHF.